A single sample is the source of the 23 T cell receptor beta chains below, sequenced in a study of blood T cell repertoires in COVID-19. This table comes from immunoSEQ multiplex PCR, and its TCRdb copy is limited to in-frame clones, with some not included. The sample lists over 200,000 clones, roughly 80% seen once, with around 5.4% in the top ten. The sample comprised peripheral blood. These receptors came from a human donor in a cohort sampled during active COVID-19.

The rearrangement links TRBV6-2 or TRBV6-3 to TRBJ1-5, with D perhaps matching TRBD1 (6 bases). The V gene's germline CDR1 is MNHEY and CDR2 SVGEGT. The CDR3 runs to 17 residues. Trimming stripped 3 bases from V and 0 bases from J, with 15 bases between. The CDR3 loop is CASSYWTASHSNQPQHF. CDR3 DNA: TGTGCCAGCAGTTATTGGACAGCAAGCCATAGCAATCAGCCCCAGCATTTT.

This clone occurred once. The chain recombines TRBV27 with TRBJ2-1; TRBD2 matches 12 bases. The CDR3 has 17 residues. Germline V gene data show CDR1 as MNHEY and CDR2 as SMNVEV (reference sequence). V gave up 4 bases and J gave up 5 bases; unmatched junction bases: 9. The CDR3 DNA is TGTGCCAGCAGTTCCCCGCCCAGGACTAGCGGGAACAATGAGCAGTTCTTC. Its translation: CASSSPPRTSGNNEQFF.

This rearrangement joins TRBV18 to TRBJ2-4; perhaps TRBD2 as D (5 bases). The germline gives CDR1 KGHSH, CDR2 LQKENI. This CDR3 has 15 residues. V lost 3 bases and J 6 bases, leaving 15 bases between the germline ends. The CDR3 loop reads CASSPRREGGNIQYF. The CDR3 DNA sequence: TGTGCCAGCTCACCCCGGCGTGAGGGTGGAAACATTCAGTACTTC.

This clone has just one count. CDR3 nucleotides: TGTGCCAGCAGTGAAGCGCGCAGGGAGCAGTACTTC. Its translation is CASSEARREQYF. V gene TRBV2 combines with J gene TRBJ2-7; D is uncertain. This CDR3 is 12 amino acids long. Germline V gene data show CDR1 as SNHLY and CDR2 as FYNNEI. The germline V and J ends were trimmed by 0 bases and 7 bases, with 7 bases remaining between them.

This clone was recorded only once. The chain combines TRBV7-2 with TRBJ1-2, with 8 nucleotides matching TRBD1. Germline V lookup: CDR1 SGHTA, CDR2 FQGNSA. V lost 2 bases, J lost 2 bases, and 10 bases stayed unmatched. This CDR3 spans 17 amino acids. The CDR3 DNA reads as TGTGCCAGCAGCTTAACCGACAGGGGAGTATCAAACTATGGCTACACCTTC. This gives the protein CASSLTDRGVSNYGYTF.

J is TRBJ2-1 and V is TRBV20-1; TRBD2 matches at 9 bases. The CDR3 sequence is 11 residues long. Germline V lookup: CDR1 DFQATT, CDR2 SNEGSKA (reference sequence). V shed 5 bases, J shed 10 bases, and the junction held 3 bases outside the gene matches. In DNA form, the CDR3 reads TGCAGTGCTGTCACTAGCGGGGAGCAGTTCTTC. Translation: CSAVTSGEQFF.

The chain is built from TRBV24-1 and TRBJ1-2; no clear D gene. The V gene lost 4 bases and the J gene lost 6 bases, with 11 bases spanning the gap. Germline V CDR1 and CDR2: KGHDR, SFDVKD. CDR3 length equals 13 residues. The CDR3 sequence is CATSEAGLDGYTF. The CDR3, as DNA: TGTGCCACCAGTGAGGCCGGACTGGATGGCTACACCTTC.

The chain uses TRBV6-6 and TRBJ2-7; 9 nucleotides match TRBD1. CDR1 and CDR2 from the germline V gene are MNHNY and SVGAGI (reference sequence). CDR3 length: 14 amino acids. J gave up 2 bases and V 6 bases, and 5 bases lay outside the gene matches. For the CDR3, the DNA is TGTGCCAGCAGCCGGGACAGGGACACCTACGAGCAGTACTTC. Translated, it gives CASSRDRDTYEQYF.

This clone appeared once. V usage is TRBV28 and J usage is TRBJ2-7; possibly TRBD2 for D (6 bases). The germline V gene has CDR1 MDHEN and CDR2 SYDVKM. This CDR3 comprises 12 residues. V lost 6 bases to trimming and J lost 4 bases, with 10 bases between them. The CDR3 spells CASRPGGYEQYF. As DNA, the CDR3 is TGTGCCAGCAGGCCCGGGGGTTACGAGCAGTACTTC.

This clone was detected a few times. The rearrangement links TRBV2 to TRBJ2-7, with D maybe TRBD2 (5 bases). Trimming took 4 bases from V and 7 from J, leaving 14 bases between them. The CDR3 sequence is 13 residues long. The germline gives CDR1 SNHLY, CDR2 FYNNEI. CDR3 residues: CASSGSFRGEQYF. The CDR3 DNA sequence: TGTGCCAGCAGTGGCTCTTTTCGCGGGGAGCAGTACTTC.

The V and J genes are TRBV5-4 and TRBJ2-6, with 9 bases that match TRBD1. From germline, CDR1 is SGHNT and CDR2 YYREEE (reference sequence). The V segment lost 0 bases and the J segment 4 bases; nucleotides outside the gene matches: 14. This CDR3 has 20 amino acids. The CDR3 sequence: CASSLDRSGTGSRGANVLTF. In DNA, the CDR3 is TGTGCCAGCAGCTTGGATAGGAGCGGGACAGGGAGTCGAGGGGCCAACGTCCTGACTTTC.

This clone was seen a few times. CDR3 coding DNA: TGTGCCAGCAGCTACACGAGCGGGAAGAAGTCCTACGAGCAGTACTTC. This encodes CASSYTSGKKSYEQYF. This rearrangement joins TRBV5-6 to TRBJ2-7; TRBD2 agrees at 7 bases. The CDR3 sequence is 16 residues long. V shed 3 bases, J shed 1 base, and the junction held 10 bases outside the gene matches. Per the germline V gene, CDR1 is SGHDT and CDR2 is YYEEEE.

V usage is TRBV19 and J usage is TRBJ1-5; D ambiguous. This CDR3 comprises 13 residues. V lost 5 bases to trimming and J lost 6 bases, with 11 bases between them. The germline V gene has CDR1 LNHDA and CDR2 SQIVND (reference sequence). The CDR3 sequence is CASSGEGGQPQHF. CDR3 nucleotide sequence: TGTGCCAGTAGTGGGGAGGGTGGTCAGCCCCAGCATTTT.

This clone rates as medium-sized. J is TRBJ1-5 and V is TRBV19; TRBD1 agrees at 10 bases. V was pared by 8 bases and J by 3 bases, with 4 bases of the junction left unmatched. The germline CDR1 and CDR2 sequences are LNHDA and SQIVND (reference sequence). There are 14 residues in the CDR3. The CDR3, as DNA: TGTGCCAGTGGGACAGGGGAATCCAATCAGCCCCAGCATTTT. Translated, it gives CASGTGESNQPQHF.

The genes are TRBV27 and TRBJ2-3, with 9 bases fitting TRBD1. This CDR3 has 17 residues. Germline V gene lookup returns CDR1 MNHEY and CDR2 SMNVEV (reference sequence). Unmatched junction bases numbered 11, after V lost 4 bases and J lost 3 bases. The CDR3: CASSSPNWDRATDTQYF. The CDR3 nucleotides are TGTGCCAGCAGTTCACCCAATTGGGACAGGGCGACAGATACGCAGTATTTT.

This rearrangement joins TRBV5-1 to TRBJ2-7; D is perhaps TRBD1 (6 bases). The CDR3 runs 14 residues. From germline, CDR1 is SGHRS and CDR2 YFSETQ. Trimming shortened V by 0 bases and J by 4 bases, and 11 bases separated the two germline ends. CDR3 in DNA: TGCGCCAGCAGCTTGGGAGACAGGTCATACGAGCAGTACTTC. As protein: CASSLGDRSYEQYF. Filled out from reference TRBV5-1 and TRBJ2-7, the complete variable domain reads KAGVTQTPRYLIKTRGQQVTLSCSPISGHRSVSWYQQTPGQGLQFLFEYFSETQRNKGNFPGRFSGRQFSNSRSEMNVSTLELGDSALYLCASSLGDRSYEQYFGPGTRLTVT.

This clone was found once. This rearrangement joins TRBV5-1 to TRBJ1-4, with a weak D call TRBD1 (6 bases). Looked up from germline, CDR1 is SGHRS and CDR2 is YFSETQ. Trimming removed 2 bases from V and 0 bases from J, with 11 bases in between. This CDR3 is 16 amino acids long. CDR3 in DNA: TGCGCCAGCAGCTTAGGACAGTCTTCAACTAATGAAAAACTGTTTTTT. As protein: CASSLGQSSTNEKLFF. The full variable domain, completed using reference TRBV5-1 and TRBJ1-4, is KAGVTQTPRYLIKTRGQQVTLSCSPISGHRSVSWYQQTPGQGLQFLFEYFSETQRNKGNFPGRFSGRQFSNSRSEMNVSTLELGDSALYLCASSLGQSSTNEKLFFGSGTQLSVL.

The chain couples TRBV7-9 to TRBJ2-7, with 9 bases aligning to TRBD1. Germline trimming cut 4 bases from V and 7 bases from J; bases unmatched to any gene: 8. The germline gives CDR1 SEHNR, CDR2 FQNEAQ (reference sequence). The CDR3 runs 14 residues. CDR3 in DNA: TGTGCCAGCAGCTCGGGACAGGGCTCTCGAGAGCAGTACTTC. Translated, it gives CASSSGQGSREQYF.

The chain carries TRBV30 and TRBJ1-1; no clear D gene. CDR3 length equals 13 residues. Per the germline V gene, CDR1 is GTSNPN and CDR2 is SVGIG (reference sequence). Trimming removed 5 bases at V and 0 bases at J, with 10 bases between. CDR3 sequence reads: CAWSKTMNTEAFF. CDR3 DNA: TGTGCCTGGTCTAAGACAATGAACACTGAAGCTTTCTTT.

The genes are TRBV9 and TRBJ2-5; 8 bases line up with TRBD2. Per the germline V gene, CDR1 is SGDLS and CDR2 is YYNGEE. Trimming cost V 0 bases and J 4 bases; bases outside gene matches: 11. The CDR3 is made up of 17 amino acids. The CDR3, as DNA: TGTGCCAGCAGCGTAGCTCCGTCGGGGGGGCTTAGAGAGACCCAGTACTTC. As protein: CASSVAPSGGLRETQYF.

The V gene is TRBV6-5, the J gene TRBJ2-7, with D possibly being TRBD1 (5 bases). The germline V and J ends were trimmed by 0 bases and 6 bases, with 15 bases remaining between them. The germline V gene encodes CDR1 MNHEY and CDR2 SVGAGI. CDR3 length: 15 residues. In nucleotides, the CDR3 is TGTGCCAGCAGTTACTCGGGCAGGGCCCCGGGCGAGCAGTACTTC. Protein product: CASSYSGRAPGEQYF.

The chain has TRBV9 and TRBJ2-7, with no clear D. Trimming cost V 2 bases and J 3 bases, with 18 bases left between them. Per germline, CDR1 SGDLS and CDR2 YYNGEE. The CDR3 is 16 amino acids. The CDR3 DNA reads TGTGCCAGCAGCGTCCGTCAGACTCGGCTAAACTACGAGCAGTACTTC. Translating gives CASSVRQTRLNYEQYF.

The chain joins TRBV6-5 to TRBJ1-2; TRBD1 matches at 8 bases. This CDR3 comprises 15 residues. J was trimmed by 2 bases and V by 6 bases; bases with no gene match: 8. Germline loops: CDR1 MNHEY, CDR2 SVGAGI. CDR3 DNA sequence: TGTGCCAGCAGCCCCGACAGGGGAGCGAACTATGGCTACACCTTC. It is translated as CASSPDRGANYGYTF.